The subject of this entry is one TCR beta chain. Assay used: immunoSEQ multiplex PCR; TCRdb lists only in-frame clones, some missing. The sample has around 180,000 clones, approximately 79% seen once; the top ten hold around 3%. The data were obtained in a study of blood T cell repertoires in COVID-19. Germline CDR1 and CDR2: KGHDR and SFDVKD. This CDR3 is built from 14 residues. Trimming removed 8 bases at V and 6 bases at J, with 17 bases between. The source of this sequence is a woman older than 75 with acute or convalescent COVID-19. The genes are TRBV24-1 and TRBJ2-3; D ambiguous. What was sequenced was peripheral blood. The CDR3 reads CATTPRDNPDTQYF. The CDR3 DNA follows: TGTGCCACCACCCCCCGAGACAACCCCGATACGCAGTATTTT.